This T cell receptor (beta chain) was profiled in a study of PD-L1 blockade in urothelial cancer. Whole-study context: Patients arrived having already received 0 to 3 prior chemotherapy regimens. Blood gave a median approximately 150,000 T cells.

Each PCR contained spiked-in synthetic TCR analog templates. The method was immunoSEQ multiplex PCR; TCRdb's version includes in-frame clones alone and lacks a portion of them. The sample holds roughly 62,000 clones, about four fifths seen once. Notes on this clone: Its antigen is as yet unknown.

The germline CDR1 and CDR2 sequences are SQVTM and ANQGSEA. V shed 4 bases and J 3 bases; nucleotides not matched to a gene: 8. CDR3 size: 14 residues. Study results and caveats: Below-median blood TCR clonality before treatment forecast better survival.

This TCR was sampled from a man aged 65-85 years with urothelial cancer. The sequencing here drew on PBMCs, taken around atezolizumab (anti-PD-L1) treatment. The chain recombines TRBV29-1 with TRBJ2-7; TRBD2 matches at 8 bases. This chain's CDR3 is CSVVGAGGSYEQYF. The CDR3 bases are TGCAGCGTTGTCGGGGCGGGAGGAAGCTACGAGCAGTACTTC.